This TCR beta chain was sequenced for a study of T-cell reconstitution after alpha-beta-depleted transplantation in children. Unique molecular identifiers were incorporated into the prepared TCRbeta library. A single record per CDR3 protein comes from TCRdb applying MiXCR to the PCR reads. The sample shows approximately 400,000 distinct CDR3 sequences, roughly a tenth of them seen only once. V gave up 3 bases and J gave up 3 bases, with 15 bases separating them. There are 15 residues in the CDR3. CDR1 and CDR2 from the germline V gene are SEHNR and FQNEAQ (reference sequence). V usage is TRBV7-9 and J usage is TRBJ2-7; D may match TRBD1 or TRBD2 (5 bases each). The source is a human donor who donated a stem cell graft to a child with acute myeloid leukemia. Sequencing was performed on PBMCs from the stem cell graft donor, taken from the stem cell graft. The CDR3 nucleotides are TGTGCCAGCAGCTTGGAAGGGACGGCGAGCTACGAGCAGTACTTC. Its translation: CASSLEGTASYEQYF. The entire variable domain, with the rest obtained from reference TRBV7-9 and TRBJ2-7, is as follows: DTGVSQNPRHKITKRGQNVTFRCDPISEHNRLYWYRQTLGQGPEFLTYFQNEAQLEKSRLLSDRFSAERPKGSFSTLEIQRTEQGDSAMYLCASSLEGTASYEQYFGPGTRLTVT.